The present T cell receptor (beta chain) was sequenced within a study of blood T cell repertoires in COVID-19. The overall study: T cells, B-cell-depleted T cells, or PBMCs provided the cDNA or gDNA that served as material.

The table came from immunoSEQ multiplex PCR; TCRdb's copy has only in-frame clones and leaves some out. This repertoire shows over 250,000 clones, 80% to 85% found once; its top ten account for 4.5% to 6%. In its sample, this clone was seen once. Adults between roughly 18 and 89 years of age took part from 24 US areas. CDR3 length: 14 residues. With 5 bases removed from V and 0 bases from J, the gap between germline ends came to 10 bases. Germline CDR1 is MNHEY and CDR2 is SMNVEV (reference sequence). Sequences were obtained from PBMCs or T cells enriched from blood (not recorded which). The chain couples TRBV27 to TRBJ1-2; TRBD1 might be the D (6 bases). The TCR comes from a man aged 35-49 years who had been exposed to COVID-19. CDR3 nucleotide sequence: TGTGCCAGCAGTCCGTCAGGGGCTAACTATGGCTACACCTTC. As protein: CASSPSGANYGYTF.